The 29 T cell receptor beta chains presented below share a single source sample, sequenced in a study of T cells in tuberculosis. Sequenced by immunoSEQ multiplex PCR; TCRdb stores in-frame clones only, minus some. The sample consists of about 43,000 clones, roughly 94% of them appearing once. The sample was PBMCs. The source is a donor aged 10-29 years with latent tuberculosis or without tuberculosis infection. Some clones in this sample may be carry-over from other donors' samples.

This clone was counted once. The chain employs TRBV4-3 and TRBJ2-1, with 10 bases matching TRBD2. The CDR3 loop spans 17 amino acids. Germline V gene data show CDR1 as LGHNA and CDR2 as YSLEER. V trimming: 5 bases; J trimming: 1 base; junction bases outside the gene matches: 8. CDR3 DNA: TGCGCCAGCAGCTCCACCACTAGCGGGAAATCCTACAATGAGCAGTTCTTC. Translated, it gives CASSSTTSGKSYNEQFF.

The chain has TRBV5-1 and TRBJ2-3, with D tentatively TRBD2 (6 bases). The germline CDR1 and CDR2 sequences are SGHRS and YFSETQ. The CDR3 runs 14 residues. The ends were cut back, 1 base at V and 4 bases at J, with 10 bases in the middle. The CDR3 DNA is TGCGCCAGCAGCTTGTTCGGGAGATCAGATACGCAGTATTTT. Encoded protein: CASSLFGRSDTQYF.

V is TRBV10-3 and J is TRBJ1-1; D may be TRBD1 (5 bases). The ends were cut back, 8 bases at V and 0 bases at J, with 16 bases in the middle. Germline V gene data show CDR1 as ENHRY and CDR2 as SYGVKD. This CDR3 spans 15 amino acids. CDR3 nucleotide sequence: TGTGCCATCGCGGCAGCCCAAGGGGTGAACACTGAAGCTTTCTTT. It encodes CAIAAAQGVNTEAFF.

The V call is TRBV6-5, the J call TRBJ2-3; TRBD2 agrees at 13 bases. The CDR3 is 15 residues long. J lost 4 bases, V lost 5 bases, and 3 bases had no gene match. From germline, CDR1 is MNHEY and CDR2 SVGAGI. The CDR3 here is CASSTSGRAPDTQYF. Here the CDR3 DNA reads TGTGCCAGCAGTACTAGCGGGAGGGCCCCAGATACGCAGTATTTT.

The chain is built from TRBV28 and TRBJ2-7; 8 bases line up with TRBD2. V lost 9 bases, J lost 3 bases, and 7 bases stayed unmatched. The CDR3 sequence is 13 residues long. Germline lookup yields CDR1 MDHEN and CDR2 SYDVKM. The CDR3 is CASSPTSVYEQYF. CDR3 nucleotides: TGTGCCAGTTCCCCGACTAGCGTCTACGAGCAGTACTTC.

The chain combines TRBV6-6 with TRBJ1-1, with unresolved D. V was pared by 2 bases and J by 3 bases, with 10 bases between. The CDR3 consists of 14 residues. Germline-derived CDR1 and CDR2 are MNHNY and SVGAGI (reference sequence). The CDR3 loop is CASSYGGGYTEAFF. The CDR3 region has the DNA TGTGCCAGCAGTTACGGAGGCGGGTACACTGAAGCTTTCTTT.

J is TRBJ2-4 and V is TRBV7-2, with D possibly TRBD1 on 5 matching bases. CDR3 length: 13 amino acids. V was shortened by 1 base and J by 8 bases, with 9 bases between the two germline ends. Germline CDR1 reads SGHTA; CDR2 reads FQGNSA. CDR3 region: CASSLGRVDIQYF. CDR3 nucleotide sequence: TGTGCCAGCAGCTTAGGCAGGGTTGACATTCAGTACTTC.

This clone has just one count. This chain connects TRBV7-9 to TRBJ2-7; possibly TRBD1 for D (5 bases). The V and J ends lost 5 bases and 0 bases respectively, with 14 bases between them. Germline CDR1 is SEHNR and CDR2 is FQNEAQ (reference sequence). The CDR3 runs 15 residues. The CDR3 protein is CASSGGAASSYEQYF. CDR3 nucleotides: TGTGCCAGCAGCGGTGGGGCAGCGAGCTCCTACGAGCAGTACTTC.

CDR3 protein: CASSSTDRGSNQPQHF. The CDR3 DNA reads as TGTGCCAGCAGCTCTACCGACAGGGGGAGCAATCAGCCCCAGCATTTT. J is TRBJ1-5 and V is TRBV7-8, with 9 positions matching TRBD1. This CDR3 is built from 16 residues. The junction had 5 bases not matched to a gene; V was cut back by 4 bases and J by 1 base. The germline CDR1 and CDR2 sequences are SGHVS and FQNEAQ.

The chain is built from TRBV5-1 and TRBJ2-7; tentative D call: TRBD2 (5 bases). Trimming took off 4 bases at V and 1 base at J, with 9 bases between the two ends. This CDR3 comprises 13 residues. Germline V CDR1 and CDR2: SGHRS, YFSETQ. The CDR3 here is CASSNGLSYEQYF. In DNA, the CDR3 is TGCGCCAGCAGCAACGGACTTTCCTACGAGCAGTACTTC.

CDR3 DNA sequence: TGTGCCAGCAGGCCAGGGCTCTCTGGAAACACCATATATTTT. Translation gives CASRPGLSGNTIYF. The gene calls are TRBV14 and TRBJ1-3; maybe TRBD1 (5 bases). V lost 6 bases and J lost 0, with 9 bases in between. The germline V gene has CDR1 SGHDN and CDR2 FVKESK. The length of the CDR3 is 14 residues.

This rearrangement joins TRBV30 to TRBJ2-3; 7 bases are a match to TRBD1. The CDR3 extends over 16 amino acids. The trim removed 5 bases at V and 4 bases at J, leaving 15 bases unmatched. CDR1 GTSNPN and CDR2 SVGIG come from the germline V gene (reference sequence). The CDR3 protein is CAWGAGTARFADTQYF. The CDR3 DNA is TGTGCCTGGGGGGCCGGGACAGCTAGGTTCGCAGATACGCAGTATTTT.

V and J are TRBV7-9 and TRBJ2-3, with D unresolved. This CDR3 comprises 13 residues. Trimming stripped 0 bases from V and 9 bases from J, with 10 bases between. CDR1 SEHNR and CDR2 FQNEAQ come from the germline V gene (reference sequence). Here the CDR3 DNA reads TGTGCCAGCAGCTTAGCAGTGTTGGGCACGCAGTATTTT. This sequence encodes CASSLAVLGTQYF.

V and J are TRBV27 and TRBJ2-1; D perhaps matches TRBD2 (6 bases). The germline V and J ends were trimmed by 5 bases and 3 bases, with 8 bases remaining between them. The CDR3 is 13 residues long. Germline CDR1 MNHEY, CDR2 SMNVEV (reference sequence). CDR3 loop: CASSTAGYNEQFF. The CDR3, as DNA: TGTGCCAGCAGTACAGCGGGCTACAATGAGCAGTTCTTC.

CDR3 loop: CASEGVSSYEQYF. The CDR3 bases are TGTGCCAGCGAGGGAGTTAGCTCCTACGAGCAGTACTTC. V is TRBV7-9 and J is TRBJ2-7; D is perhaps TRBD2 (5 bases). The V end was cut by 8 bases, the J end by 0 bases, with 11 bases between. The germline V gene has CDR1 SEHNR and CDR2 FQNEAQ (reference sequence). The CDR3 has 13 amino acids.

The chain links TRBV11-2 to TRBJ2-1, with 9 bases aligning to TRBD1. The length of the CDR3 is 18 residues. Trimming removed 5 bases from V and 8 bases from J; junction bases left unmatched: 19. CDR1 is SGHAT and CDR2 is FQNNGV in the germline V gene. The CDR3 DNA reads as TGTGCCAGCAGCCGCCAGGGTAAAACAGGGGGCCTGGGGGATGAGCAGTTCTTC. It is translated as CASSRQGKTGGLGDEQFF. The full variable domain, rest sourced from reference TRBV11-2 and TRBJ2-1, is EAGVAQSPRYKIIEKRQSVAFWCNPISGHATLYWYQQILGQGPKLLIQFQNNGVVDDSQLPKDRFSAERLKGVDSTLKIQPAKLEDSAVYLCASSRQGKTGGLGDEQFFGPGTRLTVL.

The chain carries TRBV10-3 and TRBJ1-3; weak D call: TRBD1 (5 bases). The germline gives CDR1 ENHRY, CDR2 SYGVKD. This CDR3 region has 14 residues. The V end lost 7 bases, the J end lost 3 bases, and 13 bases lay between the germline ends. CDR3 in amino acids: CAIKKGQSGNTIYF. CDR3 bases: TGTGCCATCAAAAAGGGGCAGAGTGGAAACACCATATATTTT.

The rearrangement uses TRBV5-1 and TRBJ2-2; the match to TRBD2 covers 9 bases. Germline V gene sequence: CDR1 SGHRS, CDR2 YFSETQ. CDR3 size: 16 residues. V was clipped by 2 bases and J by 2 bases; unmatched bases: 4. The CDR3 DNA sequence: TGCGCCAGCAGCTTAGGACTAGCGAGAAACACCGGGGAGCTGTTTTTT. The encoded protein is CASSLGLARNTGELFF.

This sequence joins TRBV5-1 and TRBJ1-2, with 10 bases matching TRBD1. V lost 3 bases to trimming and J lost 4 bases; unmatched junction nucleotides: 9. The length of the CDR3 is 16 residues. The germline gives CDR1 SGHRS, CDR2 YFSETQ. As DNA, the CDR3 is TGCGCCAGCAGCTGGGGTATCGGGACAGGGGTCTATGGCTACACCTTC. Translation: CASSWGIGTGVYGYTF.

This chain links TRBV7-2 with TRBJ2-7; perhaps TRBD1 as D (6 bases). Germline CDR1 reads SGHTA; CDR2 reads FQGNSA. Trimming stripped 5 bases from V and 4 bases from J, with 9 bases between. There are 12 residues in the CDR3. Written as DNA, the CDR3 is TGTGCCAGCAGCCTAGGACAGTACGAGCAGTACTTC. Protein: CASSLGQYEQYF.

The genes are TRBV19 and TRBJ2-2; D ambiguous. Trimming shortened V by 3 bases and J by 2 bases, and 13 bases separated the two germline ends. The CDR3 length is 16 residues. Germline CDR1 and CDR2: LNHDA and SQIVND (reference sequence). The CDR3 is CASSISVSINTGELFF. The CDR3, as DNA: TGTGCCAGTAGTATTTCCGTTTCTATTAACACCGGGGAGCTGTTTTTT.

The V call is TRBV5-1, the J call TRBJ2-1; 12 bases fit TRBD2. V was pared by 6 bases and J by 6 bases, with 7 bases of the junction left unmatched. This CDR3 comprises 15 residues. CDR1 and CDR2 (germline): SGHRS, YFSETQ. CDR3 in amino acids: CASTMTSGRSNEQFF. In DNA, the CDR3 is TGCGCCAGCACCATGACTAGCGGGAGATCCAATGAGCAGTTCTTC.

The chain couples TRBV7-9 to TRBJ2-5; D not certain. Germline V lookup: CDR1 SEHNR, CDR2 FQNEAQ (reference sequence). The germline V and J ends were trimmed by 3 bases and 2 bases, with 7 bases remaining between them. This CDR3 has 13 amino acids. The CDR3 is CASSFRVQETQYF. CDR3 DNA: TGTGCCAGCAGCTTTAGAGTACAAGAGACCCAGTACTTC.

The rearrangement joins TRBV18 to TRBJ2-3; D remains ambiguous. V lost 3 bases to trimming and J lost 1 base, with 5 bases between them. The length of the CDR3 is 13 residues. Germline V CDR1 and CDR2: KGHSH, LQKENI. The CDR3 sequence is CASSPLGTDTQYF. CDR3 DNA sequence: TGTGCCAGCTCACCCCTAGGCACAGATACGCAGTATTTT.

The V call is TRBV7-2, the J call TRBJ1-2; no clear D gene. The CDR3 covers 16 residues. Germline V gives CDR1 SGHTA, CDR2 FQGNSA. Between the trimmed V and J ends, which lost 1 base and 8 bases, there was a span of 20 bases. The CDR3 sequence is CASSLDGRWSVSGYTF. CDR3 coding DNA: TGTGCCAGCAGCTTAGACGGCCGGTGGAGCGTGAGCGGCTACACCTTC.

The chain joins TRBV28 to TRBJ2-2; TRBD2 agrees at 8 bases. The CDR3 spans 17 residues. Trimming at V came to 3 bases and at J to 10 bases, leaving 16 bases not matched to a gene. The germline CDR1 and CDR2 sequences are MDHEN and SYDVKM. Here the CDR3 DNA reads TGTGCCAGCAGTTTTTTAGGCGGGAGGCCCTCAGGCGTGGAGCTGTTTTTT. This codes for CASSFLGGRPSGVELFF.

A single count supports this clone. This chain connects TRBV7-3 to TRBJ2-5, with TRBD2 matching 7 bases. This CDR3 comprises 19 residues. V lost 1 base to trimming and J lost 0 bases; unmatched junction nucleotides: 14. The germline V gene has CDR1 SGHTA and CDR2 FQGTGA. The CDR3 DNA is TGTGCCAGCAGCTTAAAGGGGAGGGGAGGCGGGCCCGACCAAGAGACCCAGTACTTC. This codes for CASSLKGRGGGPDQETQYF.

The chain recombines TRBV27 with TRBJ2-2, with TRBD1 identical over 8 bases. The length of the CDR3 is 15 residues. The germline gives CDR1 MNHEY, CDR2 SMNVEV (reference sequence). J gave up 4 bases and V 5 bases, and 6 bases lay outside the gene matches. CDR3 DNA sequence: TGTGCCAGCAGTCTAGGACAGGGTAGCACCGGGGAGCTGTTTTTT. This sequence encodes CASSLGQGSTGELFF.

This chain connects TRBV5-8 to TRBJ1-5; no firm D call. Trimming removed 1 base from V and 0 bases from J, with 20 bases in between. This CDR3 region has 19 residues. CDR1 and CDR2 from the germline V gene are SGHTS and YDEGEE. CDR3 in amino acids: CASSLTSSTSPYSNQPQHF. The CDR3 nucleotides read TGTGCCAGCAGCTTGACTAGCAGCACTAGCCCCTATAGCAATCAGCCCCAGCATTTT.